This TCR beta chain was identified in a study of blood T cell repertoires in COVID-19. Comment on this clone: This specimen includes other DNA sequences encoding the same CDR3.

The repertoire was sequenced with immunoSEQ multiplex PCR; TCRdb's copy has only in-frame clones and lacks some. Of 250,000 to 400,000 clones in the sample, approximately 88% were seen once. V lost 4 bases, J lost 8 bases, and 8 bases stayed unmatched. The length of the CDR3 is 15 residues. Germline CDR1 SEHNR, CDR2 FQNEAQ (reference sequence). Sequenced input: peripheral blood. The receptor comes from a woman aged 30 to 39 with COVID-19, enrolled during active disease. This chain uses TRBV7-9 with TRBJ1-4; 9 bases map to TRBD1. CDR3 nucleotides: TGTGCCAGCAGCTCCCCGGGACAGGGAGGCGAAAAACTGTTTTTT. It translates to CASSSPGQGGEKLFF.